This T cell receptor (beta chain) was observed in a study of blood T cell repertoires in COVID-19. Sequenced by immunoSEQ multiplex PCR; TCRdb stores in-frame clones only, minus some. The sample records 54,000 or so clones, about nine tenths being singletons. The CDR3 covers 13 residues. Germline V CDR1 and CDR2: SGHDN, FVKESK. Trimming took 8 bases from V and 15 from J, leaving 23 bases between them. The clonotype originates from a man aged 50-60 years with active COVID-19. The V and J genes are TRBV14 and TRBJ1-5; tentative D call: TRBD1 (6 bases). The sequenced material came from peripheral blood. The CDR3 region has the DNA TGTGCCAGCGCGGCGGGGGGCGCATCCTCGCGGCATTTT. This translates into CASAAGGASSRHF.